Sequencing of this TCR beta chain was carried out in a study of CD8 T cells in ankylosing spondylitis. This CDR3 region has 11 residues. Trimming shortened V by 11 bases and J by 6 bases, and 12 bases separated the two germline ends. TCRdb re-derived calls from the 5' RACE reads in MiXCR, one entry per CDR3 protein. The sample holds 230,000 or so distinct CDR3 sequences; 18% are singletons and the top ten take more than 25%. This clonotype was counted ten times or more. Input material: blood, either unsorted or a sorted T cell fraction (not recorded which). J is TRBJ2-3 and V is TRBV12-3 or TRBV12-4; D is unresolved. The receptor was derived from a male donor with ankylosing spondylitis or in good health (not recorded which). The CDR3 sequence is CAVRHVDTQYF. CDR3 bases: TGTGCCGTACGTCATGTTGATACGCAGTATTTT.